The 14 T cell receptor beta chains below all came from one sample that was sequenced in a study of T cells expressing NK-cell markers. Reprocessing the 5' RACE reads, TCRdb reports a single entry for every CDR3 protein and omits DNA. The table lists hundreds of thousands of distinct CDR3 sequences. Material for sequencing was blood T cells: a sorted CD56 or NKG2C T cell subset, CD4+ or CD8+ T cells, or bulk PBMC T cells (not recorded which). The receptor set was obtained from a man between 18 and 29 years old in good health.

The rearrangement links TRBV12-3 or TRBV12-4 to TRBJ2-1; checking the TCRdb D call of TRBD2 is not possible without DNA. This CDR3 contains 16 residues. The CDR3 loop reads CASSFIRLGPYNEQFF.

The chain links TRBV7-9 to TRBJ1-1; the TCRdb D gene call, TRBD1, has no DNA to confirm it. This CDR3 region has 15 residues. Per germline, CDR1 SEHNR and CDR2 FQNEAQ (reference sequence). CDR3 protein: CASSPTRGGNTEAFF.

V and J are TRBV5-1 and TRBJ2-1; TCRdb reports TRBD2, a call that lacks DNA to check it against. CDR3 length: 14 residues. CDR1 is SGHRS, CDR2 YFSETQ, per germline. CDR3 region: CASSLAAGGSEQFF. Using reference TRBV5-1 and TRBJ2-1 for the parts outside the CDR3, the full variable domain is KAGVTQTPRYLIKTRGQQVTLSCSPISGHRSVSWYQQTPGQGLQFLFEYFSETQRNKGNFPGRFSGRQFSNSRSEMNVSTLELGDSALYLCASSLAAGGSEQFFGPGTRLTVL.

This chain joins TRBV5-5 and TRBJ2-1; without DNA, the TCRdb call of TRBD2 cannot be checked. The CDR3 totals 17 residues. The germline V gene encodes CDR1 SGHKS and CDR2 YYEKEE (reference sequence). CDR3 in amino acids: CASSYVLGLAGANEQFF.

The chain joins TRBV25-1 to TRBJ2-2; TCRdb outputs TRBD1, but without DNA this stays unchecked. Germline CDR1 and CDR2: MGHDK and SYGVNS. The CDR3 is made up of 19 amino acids. The CDR3 sequence: CASSEYSGAGGSNTGELFF.

V usage is TRBV12-3 or TRBV12-4 and J usage is TRBJ2-5; the TRBD2 assignment by TCRdb is unverifiable without DNA. CDR3 length: 20 amino acids. The CDR3 sequence is CASSLDGLLAGGPLRETQYF.

This rearrangement joins TRBV29-1 to TRBJ2-1; TCRdb lists TRBD2, though no DNA is available to test this call. Germline lookup yields CDR1 SQVTM and CDR2 ANQGSEA. The CDR3 is 17 amino acids. The CDR3 sequence: CSVEGLFSGSSYNEQFF.

This chain links TRBV10-3 with TRBJ2-7; without DNA, the TCRdb call of TRBD2 cannot be checked. The germline CDR1 and CDR2 sequences are ENHRY and SYGVKD. This CDR3 is built from 16 residues. The CDR3 is CAIGGMAGGPIYEQYF.

J is TRBJ1-1 and V is TRBV12-3 or TRBV12-4; lacking DNA, the TRBD1 call made by TCRdb goes unchecked. CDR3 size: 13 residues. CDR3 amino acids: CASSLGESRTLYF.

The V call is TRBV27, the J call TRBJ1-4; TCRdb's D call, TRBD1, is unchecked because there is no DNA. The CDR3 is 16 residues long. Per the germline V gene, CDR1 is MNHEY and CDR2 is SMNVEV (reference sequence). Here the CDR3 reads CASSRTQDRRDEKLFF.

The rearrangement uses TRBV4-2 and TRBJ1-4. In germline, CDR1 is LGHNA, CDR2 YNFKEQ. The CDR3 has 15 amino acids. CDR3 amino acids: CASSQERANNEKLFF.

This chain links TRBV18 with TRBJ1-2; checking the TCRdb D call of TRBD1 is not possible without DNA. CDR1 is KGHSH, CDR2 LQKENI, per germline. The CDR3 is 16 residues long. The chain's CDR3 is CASSPAGSGQGNGYTF.

V usage is TRBV24-1 and J usage is TRBJ2-1; TCRdb indicates TRBD1, and absent DNA this call remains unverified. The germline gives CDR1 KGHDR, CDR2 SFDVKD. The CDR3 is 15 residues long. CDR3 sequence reads: CATSDPRGDNNEQFF.

The chain links TRBV7-2 to TRBJ2-1; TCRdb's D call of TRBD2 is untestable without DNA. Looked up from germline, CDR1 is SGHTA and CDR2 is FQGNSA. This CDR3 has 17 residues. The CDR3 spells CASSLVPRGNSYNEQFF.